The present T cell receptor beta chain was sequenced within a study of OX40 agonist ivuxolimab in advanced cancers. For the study at large: Allowance was made for prior anti-PD-1, anti-PD-L1 or anti-CTLA-4 therapy, and approximately 40% had some.

Repertoires were generated with immunoSEQ multiplex PCR, while TCRdb's copy carries only in-frame clones and drops some. The sample consists of under 85,000 clones, 70% to 90% of them appearing once. As concerns this clone: Its antigen is as yet unknown.

Findings and caveats of the study: The study found among the lowest clonal expansion in partial responders at 0.1-3.0 mg/kg.

The CDR3 is 14 residues long. V was clipped by 6 bases and J by 3 bases, with 12 bases between them. Germline CDR1 and CDR2: MNHEY and SVGAGI. The clonotype was recovered from an adult with an advanced solid tumor such as melanoma, head and neck, liver or kidney cancer. The specimen comprised CD4+ or CD8+ T cells sorted from blood, sampled in a trial of the OX40 agonist ivuxolimab. The chain recombines TRBV6-5 with TRBJ2-1, with D hard to call. DNA for the CDR3: TGTGCCAGCAGGCTATATGCGGTCTACAATGAGCAGTTCTTC. Encoded protein: CASRLYAVYNEQFF.